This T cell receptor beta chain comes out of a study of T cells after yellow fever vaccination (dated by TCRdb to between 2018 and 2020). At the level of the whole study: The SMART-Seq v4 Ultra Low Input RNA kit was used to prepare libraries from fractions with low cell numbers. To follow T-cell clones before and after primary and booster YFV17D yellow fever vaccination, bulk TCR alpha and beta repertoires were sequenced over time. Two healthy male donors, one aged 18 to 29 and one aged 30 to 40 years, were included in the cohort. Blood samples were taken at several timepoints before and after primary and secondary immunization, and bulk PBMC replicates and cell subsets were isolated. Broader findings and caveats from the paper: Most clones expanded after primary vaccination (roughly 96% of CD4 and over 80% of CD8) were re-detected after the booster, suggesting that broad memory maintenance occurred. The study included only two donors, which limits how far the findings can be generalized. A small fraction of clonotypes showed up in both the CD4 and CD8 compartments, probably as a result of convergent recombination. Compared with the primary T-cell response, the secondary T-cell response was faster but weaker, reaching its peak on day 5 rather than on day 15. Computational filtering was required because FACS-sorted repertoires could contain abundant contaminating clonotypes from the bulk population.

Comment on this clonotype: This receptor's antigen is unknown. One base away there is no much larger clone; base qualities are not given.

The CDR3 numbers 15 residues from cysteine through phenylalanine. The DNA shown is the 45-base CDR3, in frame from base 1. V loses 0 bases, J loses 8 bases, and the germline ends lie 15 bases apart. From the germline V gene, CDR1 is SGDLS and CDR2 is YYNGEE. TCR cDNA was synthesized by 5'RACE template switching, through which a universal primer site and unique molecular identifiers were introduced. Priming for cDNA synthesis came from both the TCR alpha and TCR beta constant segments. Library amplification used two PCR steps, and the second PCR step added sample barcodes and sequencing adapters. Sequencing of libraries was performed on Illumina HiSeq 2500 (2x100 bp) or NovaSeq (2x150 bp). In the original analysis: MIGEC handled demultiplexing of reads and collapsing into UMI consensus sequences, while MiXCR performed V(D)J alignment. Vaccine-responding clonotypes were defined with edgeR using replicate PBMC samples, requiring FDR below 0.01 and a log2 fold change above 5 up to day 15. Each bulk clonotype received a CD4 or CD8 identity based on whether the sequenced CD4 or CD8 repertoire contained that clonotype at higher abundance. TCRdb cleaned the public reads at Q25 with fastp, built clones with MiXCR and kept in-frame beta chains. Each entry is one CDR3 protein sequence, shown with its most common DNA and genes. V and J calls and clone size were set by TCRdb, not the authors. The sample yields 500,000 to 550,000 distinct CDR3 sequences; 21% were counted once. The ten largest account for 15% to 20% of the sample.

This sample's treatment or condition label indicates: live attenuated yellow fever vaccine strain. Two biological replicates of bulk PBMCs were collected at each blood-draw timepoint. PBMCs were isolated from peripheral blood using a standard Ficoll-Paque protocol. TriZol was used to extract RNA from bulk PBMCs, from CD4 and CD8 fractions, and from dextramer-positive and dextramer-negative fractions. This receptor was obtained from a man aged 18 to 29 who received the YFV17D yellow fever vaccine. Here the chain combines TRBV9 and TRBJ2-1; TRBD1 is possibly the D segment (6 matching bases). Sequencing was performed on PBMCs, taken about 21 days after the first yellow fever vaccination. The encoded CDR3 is CASSVGGLDSHEQFF. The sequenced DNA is TGTGCCAGCAGCGTAGGTGGACTGGACAGCCATGAGCAGTTCTTC.